The 15 T cell receptor beta chains presented below share a single source sample, sequenced in a study of cytomegalovirus exposure and HLA in healthy donors. Primers for the PCR totalled 60 Vbeta and 13 Jbeta. Here immunoSEQ multiplex PCR was the method, and the copy in TCRdb shows in-frame clones only, minus some. Of hundreds of thousands of clones listed, just under 80% are singletons. Sequenced input: PBMCs. All receptors come from a boy aged 5-17 years in good health and CMV-seronegative.

This chain links TRBV7-2 with TRBJ1-1; D call uncertain. Trimming took off 5 bases at V and 3 bases at J, with 22 bases between the two ends. Germline V gene lookup returns CDR1 SGHTA and CDR2 FQGNSA. The CDR3 length is 17 residues. In DNA, the CDR3 is TGTGCCAGCAGCCGATTTAGGACGGGCCCGAGGGACACTGAAGCTTTCTTT. This sequence encodes CASSRFRTGPRDTEAFF.

The rearrangement uses TRBV6-5 and TRBJ2-3; 9 bases match TRBD1. Looked up from germline, CDR1 is MNHEY and CDR2 is SVGAGI. V was clipped by 8 bases and J by 1 base; unmatched bases: 1. The CDR3 runs 13 residues. The CDR3 spells CASWDRGTDTQYF. CDR3 nucleotides: TGTGCCAGCTGGGACAGGGGCACAGATACGCAGTATTTT.

In this sample, this clone turned up a few times. The genes are TRBV5-4 and TRBJ1-2, with a weak D call TRBD1 (6 bases). Germline assignment: CDR1 SGHNT and CDR2 YYREEE (reference sequence). Trimming left V 4 bases short and J 3 bases short, with 22 bases between. CDR3 length equals 17 residues. The CDR3 region has the DNA TGTGCCAGCAGCGCTCGGAGGGGGGGCGAGTTTGACTATGGCTACACCTTC. It codes for CASSARRGGEFDYGYTF.

This clone was counted between two and nine times. The V gene is TRBV20-1, the J gene TRBJ2-5; D gene ambiguous. CDR1 is DFQATT and CDR2 is SNEGSKA in the germline V gene (reference sequence). The CDR3 runs 10 residues. V shed 6 bases and J shed 2 bases, with 4 bases lying between them. The CDR3 nucleotides read TGCAGTGCGCTACAAGAGACCCAGTACTTC. This sequence encodes CSALQETQYF.

This clone was detected only a few times. The CDR3 loop is CASSFFLVAGELFF. For the CDR3, the DNA is TGTGCCAGCAGCTTTTTCCTCGTCGCCGGGGAGCTGTTTTTT. V usage is TRBV11-2 and J usage is TRBJ2-2; no firm D call. This CDR3 region has 14 residues. Germline V gives CDR1 SGHAT, CDR2 FQNNGV. Trimming left V 3 bases short and J 6 bases short, with 11 bases between. Filled out from reference TRBV11-2 and TRBJ2-2, the complete variable domain reads EAGVAQSPRYKIIEKRQSVAFWCNPISGHATLYWYQQILGQGPKLLIQFQNNGVVDDSQLPKDRFSAERLKGVDSTLKIQPAKLEDSAVYLCASSFFLVAGELFFGEGSRLTVL.

V gene TRBV5-4 combines with J gene TRBJ1-1, with 8 positions matching TRBD1. CDR3 length: 15 amino acids. CDR1 and CDR2 from the germline V gene are SGHNT and YYREEE (reference sequence). V was clipped by 3 bases and J by 1 base; unmatched bases: 5. CDR3 protein: CASSSPGGGNTEAFF. The CDR3 nucleotides are TGTGCCAGCAGCTCCCCAGGGGGCGGGAACACTGAAGCTTTCTTT. The full variable domain, in which reference TRBV5-4 and TRBJ1-1 provide the parts outside the CDR3, is ETGVTQSPTHLIKTRGQQVTLRCSSQSGHNTVSWYQQALGQGPQFIFQYYREEENGRGNFPPRFSGLQFPNYSSELNVNALELDDSALYLCASSSPGGGNTEAFFGQGTRLTVV.

This chain joins TRBV6-1 and TRBJ1-4, with D hard to call. CDR3 length: 17 residues. The V end was cut by 3 bases, the J end by 1 base, with 15 bases between. Germline V gene sequence: CDR1 MNHNS, CDR2 SASEGT. The CDR3 sequence is CASSEYQAYKTNEKLFF. CDR3 in DNA: TGTGCCAGCAGTGAGTACCAGGCATACAAAACTAATGAAAAACTGTTTTTT.

J is TRBJ1-5 and V is TRBV6-5; possibly TRBD1 for D (5 bases). CDR1 is MNHEY and CDR2 is SVGAGI in the germline V gene. CDR3 length: 15 amino acids. Trimming cost V 5 bases and J 4 bases, with 15 bases left between them. CDR3: CASSTGGGKNQPQHF. The DNA for the CDR3 is TGTGCCAGCAGTACCGGGGGTGGTAAAAATCAGCCCCAGCATTTT.

J is TRBJ1-5 and V is TRBV7-6; D is possibly TRBD1 (6 bases). The CDR3 consists of 12 residues. Trimming took off 4 bases at V and 9 bases at J, with 10 bases between the two ends. Per germline, CDR1 SGHVS and CDR2 FNYEAQ. The CDR3 DNA is TGTGCCAGCAGCTCGGACAGTGGGCCCCAGCATTTT. This encodes CASSSDSGPQHF.

The CDR3 region is CAWSPGNNGQPQHF. The CDR3 nucleotides read TGTGCCTGGAGCCCGGGAAATAATGGTCAGCCCCAGCATTTT. The V and J genes are TRBV30 and TRBJ1-5; D ambiguous. From germline, CDR1 is GTSNPN and CDR2 SVGIG (reference sequence). V lost 3 bases and J lost 6, with 15 bases in between. The CDR3 extends over 14 amino acids. The whole variable domain, remainder taken from reference TRBV30 and TRBJ1-5, is SQTIHQWPATLVQPVGSPLSLECTVEGTSNPNLYWYRQAAGRGLQLLFYSVGIGQISSEVPQNLSASRPQDRQFILSSKKLLLSDSGFYLCAWSPGNNGQPQHFGDGTRLSIL.

V and J are TRBV30 and TRBJ2-2; TRBD1 is a possible D gene (6 bases). Between the trimmed V and J ends, which lost 2 bases and 5 bases, there was a span of 12 bases. Germline V lookup: CDR1 GTSNPN, CDR2 SVGIG (reference sequence). This CDR3 region has 14 residues. CDR3 in amino acids: CAWSMDSFTGELFF. In DNA form, the CDR3 reads TGTGCCTGGAGTATGGACAGTTTTACCGGGGAGCTGTTTTTT.

The chain has TRBV19 and TRBJ1-3, with 7 bases matching TRBD1. The trim removed 5 bases at V and 2 bases at J, leaving 6 bases unmatched. CDR3 length: 15 amino acids. Per germline, CDR1 LNHDA and CDR2 SQIVND (reference sequence). CDR3 residues: CASSRQGTAGNTIYF. In DNA form, the CDR3 reads TGTGCCAGTAGTCGACAGGGAACGGCTGGAAACACCATATATTTT.

This clone came up once. This chain uses TRBV19 with TRBJ1-2; TRBD1 is a possible D gene (5 bases). Trimming removed 6 bases at V and 5 bases at J, with 13 bases between. The CDR3 is made up of 13 amino acids. Germline lookup yields CDR1 LNHDA and CDR2 SQIVND (reference sequence). CDR3 amino acids: CASRPAGGYGYTF. The CDR3 region has the DNA TGTGCCAGTAGGCCCGCGGGGGGTTATGGCTACACCTTC.

V and J are TRBV7-2 and TRBJ2-1; 7 bases are a match to TRBD1. The CDR3 is 14 residues long. V lost 6 bases, J lost 6 bases, and 8 bases stayed unmatched. The V gene's germline CDR1 is SGHTA and CDR2 FQGNSA. Written as DNA, the CDR3 is TGTGCCAGCAGTTCCACACAGGGGATCAATGAGCAGTTCTTC. The encoded protein is CASSSTQGINEQFF.

V usage is TRBV6-4 and J usage is TRBJ2-3; D may be TRBD2 (6 bases). Trimming took off 3 bases at V and 8 bases at J, with 9 bases between the two ends. The V gene's germline CDR1 is MRHNA and CDR2 SNTAGT. The CDR3 has 12 residues. CDR3 DNA sequence: TGTGCCAGCAGTGATGGGGGGAGTACGCAGTATTTT. Translating it yields CASSDGGSTQYF.